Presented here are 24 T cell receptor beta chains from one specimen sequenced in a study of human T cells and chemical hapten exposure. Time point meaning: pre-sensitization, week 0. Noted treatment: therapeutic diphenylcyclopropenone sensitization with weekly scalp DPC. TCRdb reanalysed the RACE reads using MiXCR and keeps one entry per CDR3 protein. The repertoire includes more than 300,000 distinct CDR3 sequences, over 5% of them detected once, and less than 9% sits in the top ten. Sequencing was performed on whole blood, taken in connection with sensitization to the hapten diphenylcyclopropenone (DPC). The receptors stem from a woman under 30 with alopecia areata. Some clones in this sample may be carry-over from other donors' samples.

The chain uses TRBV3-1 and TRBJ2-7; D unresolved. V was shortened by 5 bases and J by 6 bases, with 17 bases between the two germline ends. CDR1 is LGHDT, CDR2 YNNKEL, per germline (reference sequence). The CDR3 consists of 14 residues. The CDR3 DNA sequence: TGTGCCAGCAGCTCAGAGACGGGCCGTGGCGAGCAGTACTTC. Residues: CASSSETGRGEQYF.

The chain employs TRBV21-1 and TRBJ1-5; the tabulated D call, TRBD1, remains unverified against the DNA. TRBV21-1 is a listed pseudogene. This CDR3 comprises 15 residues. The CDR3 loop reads CASLLDRVTKQPQHF. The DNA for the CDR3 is TGTGCCAGCCTCCTGGACAGGGTCACCAAACAGCCCCAGCATTTT.

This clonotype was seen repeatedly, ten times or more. CDR3 protein: CASSGGRPPDTQYF. The CDR3 region has the DNA TGTGCCAGCAGCGGGGGACGTCCCCCAGATACGCAGTATTTT. This chain connects TRBV9 to TRBJ2-3; perhaps D is TRBD1 or TRBD2 (5 bases each). Germline V gene lookup returns CDR1 SGDLS and CDR2 YYNGEE. V shed 3 bases and J shed 4 bases, with 12 bases lying between them. There are 14 residues in the CDR3.

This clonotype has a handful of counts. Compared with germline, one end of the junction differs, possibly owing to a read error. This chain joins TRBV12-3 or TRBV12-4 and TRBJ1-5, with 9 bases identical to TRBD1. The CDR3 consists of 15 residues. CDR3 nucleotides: TGTGCCAGCAGGTTAGACAGGGGGAGCAATCAGCCCCAGCATTTT. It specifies CASRLDRGSNQPQHF.

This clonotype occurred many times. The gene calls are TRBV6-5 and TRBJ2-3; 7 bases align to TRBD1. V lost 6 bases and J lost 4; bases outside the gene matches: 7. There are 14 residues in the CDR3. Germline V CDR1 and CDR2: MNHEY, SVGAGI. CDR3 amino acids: CASSRGTGPDTQYF. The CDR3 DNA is TGTGCCAGCAGCAGGGGGACCGGCCCAGATACGCAGTATTTT.

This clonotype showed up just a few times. Written as DNA, the CDR3 is TGTGCCAGCAGCGTACAGGGGCGGGTTGAGACCCAGTACTTC. It encodes CASSVQGRVETQYF. The chain carries TRBV6-5 and TRBJ2-5; 7 nucleotides line up with TRBD1. This CDR3 comprises 14 residues. The V gene's germline CDR1 is MNHEY and CDR2 SVGAGI. V shed 6 bases and J 5 bases; nucleotides not matched to a gene: 9.

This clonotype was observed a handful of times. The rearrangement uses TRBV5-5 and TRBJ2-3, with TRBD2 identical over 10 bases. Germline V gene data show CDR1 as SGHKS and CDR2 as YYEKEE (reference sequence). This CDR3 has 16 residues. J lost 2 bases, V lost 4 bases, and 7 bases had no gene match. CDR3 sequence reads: CASSTGTSVITDTQYF. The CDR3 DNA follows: TGTGCCAGCAGCACAGGGACTAGCGTGATCACAGATACGCAGTATTTT.

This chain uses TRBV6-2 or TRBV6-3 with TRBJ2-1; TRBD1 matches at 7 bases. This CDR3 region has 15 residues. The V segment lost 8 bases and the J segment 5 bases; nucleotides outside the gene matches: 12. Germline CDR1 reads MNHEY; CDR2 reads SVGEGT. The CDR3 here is CASRPQGLMDNEQFF. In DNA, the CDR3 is TGTGCCAGCCGCCCACAGGGGCTGATGGACAATGAGCAGTTCTTC.

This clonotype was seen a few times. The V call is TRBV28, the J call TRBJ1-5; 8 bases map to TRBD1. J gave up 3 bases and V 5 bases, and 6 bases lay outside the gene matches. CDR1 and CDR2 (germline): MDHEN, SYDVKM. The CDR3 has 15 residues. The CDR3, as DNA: TGTGCCAGCAGTAAGGACAGGGTTACCAATCAGCCCCAGCATTTT. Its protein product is CASSKDRVTNQPQHF.

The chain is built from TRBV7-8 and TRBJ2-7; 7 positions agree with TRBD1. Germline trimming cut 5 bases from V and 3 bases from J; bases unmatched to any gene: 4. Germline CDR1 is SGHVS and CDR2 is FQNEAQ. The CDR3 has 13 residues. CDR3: CASSTWDSYEQYF. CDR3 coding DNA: TGTGCCAGCAGCACCTGGGACAGCTACGAGCAGTACTTC.

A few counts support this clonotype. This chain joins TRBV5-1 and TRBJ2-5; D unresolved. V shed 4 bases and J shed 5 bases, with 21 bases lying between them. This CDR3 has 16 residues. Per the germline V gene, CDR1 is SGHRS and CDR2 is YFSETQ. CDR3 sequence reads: CASSRSTVGIAETQYF. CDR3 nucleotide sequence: TGCGCCAGCAGCCGTTCCACTGTAGGGATCGCGGAGACCCAGTACTTC.

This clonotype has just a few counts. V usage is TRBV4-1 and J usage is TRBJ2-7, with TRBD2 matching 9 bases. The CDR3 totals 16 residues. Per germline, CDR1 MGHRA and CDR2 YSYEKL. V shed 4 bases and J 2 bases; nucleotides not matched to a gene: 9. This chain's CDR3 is CASSPGPASGTYEQYF. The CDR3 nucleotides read TGCGCCAGCAGCCCGGGGCCCGCTAGCGGGACCTACGAGCAGTACTTC.

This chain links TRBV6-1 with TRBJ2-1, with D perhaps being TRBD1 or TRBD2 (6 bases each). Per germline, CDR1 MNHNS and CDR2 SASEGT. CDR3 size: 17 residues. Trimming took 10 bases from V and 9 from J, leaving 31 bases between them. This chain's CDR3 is CAIQGGSTGFGVGEQFF. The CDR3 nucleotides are TGTGCCATCCAAGGGGGGTCGACCGGGTTCGGAGTCGGTGAGCAGTTCTTC.

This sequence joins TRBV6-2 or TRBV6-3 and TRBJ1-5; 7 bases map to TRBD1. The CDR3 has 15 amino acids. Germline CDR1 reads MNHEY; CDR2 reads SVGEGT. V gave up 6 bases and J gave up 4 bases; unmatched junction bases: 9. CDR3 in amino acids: CASRTGQVVNQPQHF. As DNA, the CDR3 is TGTGCCAGCAGGACCGGACAGGTCGTTAATCAGCCCCAGCATTTT.

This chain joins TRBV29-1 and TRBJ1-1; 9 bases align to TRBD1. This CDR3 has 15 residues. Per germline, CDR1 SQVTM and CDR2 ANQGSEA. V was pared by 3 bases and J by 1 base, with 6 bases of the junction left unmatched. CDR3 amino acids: CSVDRGDRENTEAFF. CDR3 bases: TGCAGCGTTGATCGAGGGGACAGGGAGAACACTGAAGCTTTCTTT. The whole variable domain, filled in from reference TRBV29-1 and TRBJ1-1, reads SAVISQKPSRDICQRGTSLTIQCQVDSQVTMMFWYRQQPGQSLTLIATANQGSEATYESGFVIDKFPISRPNLTFSTLTVSNMSPEDSSIYLCSVDRGDRENTEAFFGQGTRLTVV.

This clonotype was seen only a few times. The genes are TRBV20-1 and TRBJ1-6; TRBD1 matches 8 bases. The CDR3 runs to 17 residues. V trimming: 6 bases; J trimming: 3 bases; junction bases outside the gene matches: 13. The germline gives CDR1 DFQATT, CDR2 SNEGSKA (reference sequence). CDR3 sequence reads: CSALRDRRHLYNSPLHF. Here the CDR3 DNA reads TGCAGTGCATTACGGGACAGGCGGCATCTCTATAATTCACCCCTCCACTTT.

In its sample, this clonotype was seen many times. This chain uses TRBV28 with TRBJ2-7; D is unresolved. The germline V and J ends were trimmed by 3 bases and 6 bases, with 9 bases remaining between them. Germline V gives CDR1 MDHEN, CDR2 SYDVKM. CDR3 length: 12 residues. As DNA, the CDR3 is TGTGCCAGCAGTTTCCTAGGGCCCGAGCAGTACTTC. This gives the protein CASSFLGPEQYF.

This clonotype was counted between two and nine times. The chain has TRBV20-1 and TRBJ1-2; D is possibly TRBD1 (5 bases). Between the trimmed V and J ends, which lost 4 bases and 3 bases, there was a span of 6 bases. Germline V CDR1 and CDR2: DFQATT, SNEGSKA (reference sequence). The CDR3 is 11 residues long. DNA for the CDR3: TGCAGTGCTATAGGGGACTATGGCTACACCTTC. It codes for CSAIGDYGYTF.

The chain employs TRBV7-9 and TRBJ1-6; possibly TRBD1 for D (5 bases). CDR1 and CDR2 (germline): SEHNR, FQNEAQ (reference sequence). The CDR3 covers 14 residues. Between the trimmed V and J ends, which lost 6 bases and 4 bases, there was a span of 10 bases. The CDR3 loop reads CASSFQGYNSPLHF. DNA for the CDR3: TGTGCCAGCAGTTTCCAGGGATATAATTCACCCCTCCACTTT.

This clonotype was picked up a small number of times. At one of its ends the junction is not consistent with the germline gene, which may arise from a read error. The CDR3: CASSSLRRPLGKQPQHF. Written as DNA, the CDR3 is TGTGCCAGCAGCTCATTAAGGAGACCACTCGGCAAGCAGCCCCAGCATTTT. This chain connects TRBV11-2 to TRBJ1-5; D is unclear. The CDR3 length is 17 residues. Per germline, CDR1 SGHAT and CDR2 FQNNGV.

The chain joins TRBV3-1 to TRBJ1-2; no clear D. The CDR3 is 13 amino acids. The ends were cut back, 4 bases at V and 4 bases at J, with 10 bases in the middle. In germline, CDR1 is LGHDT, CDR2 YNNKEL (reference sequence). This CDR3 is CASSPGRLYGYTF. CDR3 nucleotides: TGTGCCAGCAGCCCAGGACGGCTCTATGGCTACACCTTC.

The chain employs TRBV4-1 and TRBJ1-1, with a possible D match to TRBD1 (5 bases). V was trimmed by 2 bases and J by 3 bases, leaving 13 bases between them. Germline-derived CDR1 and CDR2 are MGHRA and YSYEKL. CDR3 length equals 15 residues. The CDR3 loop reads CASSQLPTVYTEAFF. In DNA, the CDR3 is TGCGCCAGCAGCCAACTCCCGACAGTTTACACTGAAGCTTTCTTT.

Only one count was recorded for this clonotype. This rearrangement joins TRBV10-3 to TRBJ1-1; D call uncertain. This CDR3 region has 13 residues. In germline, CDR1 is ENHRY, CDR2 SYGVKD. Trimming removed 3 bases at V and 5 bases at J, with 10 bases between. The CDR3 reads CAISEARRTEAFF. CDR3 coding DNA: TGTGCCATCAGTGAAGCGCGGCGGACTGAAGCTTTCTTT.

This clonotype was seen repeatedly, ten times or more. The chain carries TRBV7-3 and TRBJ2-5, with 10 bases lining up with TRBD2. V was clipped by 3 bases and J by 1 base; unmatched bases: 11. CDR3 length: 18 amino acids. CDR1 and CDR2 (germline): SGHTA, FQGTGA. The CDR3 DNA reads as TGTGCCAGCAGCTTCCATTATCCTAGCGGGGGCCCCCAAGAGACCCAGTACTTC. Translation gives CASSFHYPSGGPQETQYF. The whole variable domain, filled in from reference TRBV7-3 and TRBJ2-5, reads GAGVSQTPSNKVTEKGKYVELRCDPISGHTALYWYRQSLGQGPEFLIYFQGTGAADDSGLPNDRFFAVRPEGSVSTLKIQRTERGDSAVYLCASSFHYPSGGPQETQYFGPGTRLLVL.